These T cell receptor beta chains were read from a single sample in a study of PD-1 blockade in classical Hodgkin lymphoma. Repertoires were generated with immunoSEQ multiplex PCR, while TCRdb's copy carries only in-frame clones and drops some. The repertoire consists of 30,000 to 35,000 clones, with approximately 85% occurring once and the leading ten covering 25% to 40%. The specimen comprised peripheral blood mononuclear cells (PBMCs), sampled at baseline. These TCRs come from a human donor with classical Hodgkin lymphoma. The CDR3 runs from the conserved cysteine through the conserved F or W. D genes are given only for firm matches. Rows give clone size only sometimes, using once, few, many, or a class for an expanded clone.

TRBJ2-7 . . TRBV6-5 CASSYQGFSEQYF TGTGCCAGCAGTTATCAAGGGTTTTCTGAGCAGTACTTC
TRBJ2-2 . . TRBV9 CASSVLLGAPANTGELFF TGTGCCAGCAGCGTCCTATTAGGGGCCCCCGCGAACACCGGGGAGCTGTTTTTT
TRBJ1-5 . . TRBV10-3 CAISTGTGANQPQHF TGTGCCATCAGTACCGGGACGGGGGCGAATCAGCCCCAGCATTTT
TRBJ1-2 . . TRBV6-1 CASSELASGGLGYTF TGTGCCAGCAGTGAATTAGCCTCGGGGGGCCTCGGCTACACCTTC
TRBJ2-1 . . TRBV7-6 CASSLDVSRSYNEQFF TGTGCCAGCAGCTTAGATGTAAGTAGGTCCTACAATGAGCAGTTCTTC
TRBJ2-2 . . TRBV7-7 CASSPTRSTGELFF TGTGCCAGCAGCCCAACGCGGAGTACCGGGGAGCTGTTTTTT
TRBJ1-4 . few TRBV6-5 CASSNLGEKLFF TGTGCCAGCAGTAATCTCGGGGAAAAACTGTTTTTT
TRBJ2-7 . . TRBV15 CATSRGGSSSYEQYF TGTGCCACCAGCAGAGGAGGGTCAAGCTCCTACGAGCAGTACTTC
TRBJ2-5 TRBD1 . TRBV9 CASSQGALSPSAQYF TGTGCCAGCAGCCAGGGGGCCCTGTCCCCGTCGGCCCAGTACTTC
TRBJ2-1 TRBD2 . TRBV19 CASSITSGAHNEQFF TGTGCCAGTAGTATAACTAGCGGGGCACACAATGAGCAGTTCTTC
TRBJ2-2 TRBD2 . TRBV6-5 CASSYELAGGTGELFF TGTGCCAGCAGTTACGAACTAGCGGGGGGCACCGGGGAGCTGTTTTTT
TRBJ2-5 . once TRBV6-1 CASSRGGQETQYF TGTGCCAGCAGTAGGGGGGGCCAAGAGACCCAGTACTTC
TRBJ1-6 TRBD1 . TRBV18 CASSPMTGGVSPLHF TGTGCCAGCTCACCCATGACAGGGGGGGTTTCACCCCTCCACTTT
TRBJ2-2 . . TRBV5-1 CASSLRQGSGGELFF TGCGCCAGCAGCTTGCGGCAGGGCTCGGGCGGGGAGCTGTTTTTT
TRBJ1-2 . few TRBV7-2 CASSPEPLYGYTF TGTGCCAGCAGCCCCGAGCCCCTTTATGGCTACACCTTC
TRBJ1-6 . . TRBV9 CASSESGAMSPSPLHF TGTGCCAGCAGCGAGTCTGGGGCAATGTCTCCATCACCCCTCCACTTT
TRBJ1-3 TRBD1 . TRBV6-5 CASRTGDGGNTIYF TGTGCCAGCAGGACAGGGGATGGTGGAAACACCATATATTTT
TRBJ1-6 TRBD1 . TRBV2 CASSEQGANSPLHF TGTGCCAGCAGTGAACAGGGGGCGAATTCACCCCTCCACTTT
TRBJ1-1 . once TRBV6-5 CASSYSRHPNTEAFF TGTGCCAGCAGTTACTCGAGACACCCGAACACTGAAGCTTTCTTT
TRBJ2-1 . . TRBV30 CARRPLRYNEQFF TGTGCCCGCCGGCCCCTCCGGTACAATGAGCAGTTCTTC
TRBJ2-2 . few TRBV2 CASSEGGVGNTGELFF TGTGCCAGCAGTGAAGGGGGAGTAGGAAACACCGGGGAGCTGTTTTTT
TRBJ2-7 TRBD1 . TRBV9 CASSEGDRGLYEQYF TGTGCCAGCAGCGAGGGGGACAGGGGGTTGTACGAGCAGTACTTC
TRBJ1-2 TRBD1 . TRBV6-6 CASSRDRDGYGYTF TGTGCCAGCAGTCGGGACAGGGATGGCTATGGCTACACCTTC
TRBJ2-5 TRBD2 . TRBV7-2 CASSSRGVGNGQETQYF TGTGCCAGCAGCTCCCGGGGGGTCGGTAACGGACAAGAGACCCAGTACTTC
TRBJ2-1 . few TRBV5-1 CASSLGQFYNEQFF TGCGCCAGCAGCTTGGGGCAGTTTTACAATGAGCAGTTCTTC
TRBJ2-3 TRBD2 . TRBV9 CASSDSAGGLAQYF TGTGCCAGCAGCGATTCAGCGGGGGGGCTCGCGCAGTATTTT
TRBJ2-5 . . TRBV23-1 CASSQTRGDETQYF TGCGCCAGCAGTCAGACACGGGGCGACGAGACCCAGTACTTC
TRBJ1-4 . . TRBV28 CASSFIVGVTNEKLFF TGTGCCAGCAGTTTCATAGTGGGGGTCACTAATGAAAAACTGTTTTTT
TRBJ1-4 . . TRBV11-2 CASSPAQGEKLFF TGTGCCAGCAGCCCAGCTCAGGGAGAAAAACTGTTTTTT
TRBJ2-1 TRBD2 . TRBV10-3 CAISEAGGYNEQFF TGTGCCATCAGTGAAGCGGGGGGATACAATGAGCAGTTCTTC